The 28 T cell receptor beta chains below were found in one sample sequenced in a study of spatial heterogeneity in lung cancer. The time point here: sample taken at primary tumor resection. The input material, whole RNA from tumor, nontumor lung or frozen PBMC, was sequenced unsorted. Via MiXCR, TCRdb re-called the 5' RACE reads, giving one row per CDR3 protein. The data show around 1,600 distinct CDR3 sequences, roughly 7.9% seen once. The sample consisted of normal lung tissue next to the tumor, taken at surgery. The receptors were sampled from a female donor with early-stage non-small cell lung cancer.

This clonotype is medium-sized (0.01 to 0.1%) within its sample. Since the library was made to target alpha chains, this beta chain is a stray read and its abundance is not meaningful. This chain links TRBV7-2 with TRBJ1-3; D perhaps matches TRBD1 (6 bases). Germline values: CDR1 SGHTA, CDR2 FQGNSA. The CDR3 spans 17 residues. The V end lost 5 bases, the J end lost 0 bases, and 17 bases lay between the germline ends. The CDR3 loop reads CASSRIPGQSSGNTIYF. The CDR3 DNA is TGTGCCAGCAGCCGGATACCTGGACAGTCCTCTGGAAACACCATATATTTT. Supplemented by reference TRBV7-2 and TRBJ1-3, the full variable domain reads GAGVSQSPSNKVTEKGKDVELRCDPISGHTALYWYRQSLGQGLEFLIYFQGNSAPDKSGLPSDRFSAERTGGSVSTLTIQRTQQEDSAVYLCASSRIPGQSSGNTIYFGEGSWLTVV.

This clonotype is medium-sized (0.01 to 0.1%) within its sample. As an off-target read in a library built for alpha chains, this beta chain has a frequency of little significance. The chain couples TRBV12-3 or TRBV12-4 to TRBJ1-5; 7 bases are a match to TRBD1. The CDR3 loop spans 14 amino acids. The V gene end was trimmed by 7 bases and the J gene end by 7 bases; junction bases not matched to a gene: 10. CDR3 DNA sequence: TGTGCCAGCAACCAACAGGGGTCGGGCCAGCCCCAGCATTTT. Translation: CASNQQGSGQPQHF.

By proportion, this clonotype is medium-sized. The library was built for alpha chains, so this beta chain is an off-target read and its size means little. The rearrangement links TRBV6-5 to TRBJ2-3; D remains ambiguous. Looked up from germline, CDR1 is MNHEY and CDR2 is SVGAGI. This CDR3 has 14 amino acids. The V end lost 8 bases, the J end lost 3 bases, and 15 bases lay between the germline ends. CDR3 amino acids: CASGRASATDTQYF. For the CDR3, the DNA is TGTGCCAGCGGCCGAGCGAGCGCGACAGATACGCAGTATTTT.

Sample share makes this clonotype large. This beta chain was picked up by a library intended for alpha chains and is off target, so its count carries little meaning. The chain has TRBV7-9 and TRBJ1-1, with 9 bases identical to TRBD1. The CDR3 spans 15 residues. V lost 5 bases, J lost 1 base, and 5 bases stayed unmatched. Germline V gene sequence: CDR1 SEHNR, CDR2 FQNEAQ (reference sequence). The DNA of the CDR3 is TGTGCCAGCAGCCCGGGACAGGGATGGAACACTGAAGCTTTCTTT. Residues: CASSPGQGWNTEAFF.

This clonotype rates as large. This beta chain is an unintended read in a library built for alpha chains; its size means little. The V and J genes are TRBV6-5 and TRBJ2-5, with no clear D. The CDR3 is made up of 14 amino acids. Germline values: CDR1 MNHEY, CDR2 SVGAGI. The germline V and J ends were trimmed by 4 bases and 9 bases, with 18 bases remaining between them. CDR3 loop: CASSSQGPASAQYF. In nucleotides, the CDR3 is TGTGCCAGCAGTTCTCAAGGACCCGCCTCGGCCCAGTACTTC.

This clonotype counts as medium-sized. This beta chain appears as a stray read in a library generated for alpha chains; its size is not informative. The chain employs TRBV20-1 and TRBJ2-5, with 9 bases matching TRBD1. The V gene end was trimmed by 3 bases and the J gene end by 3 bases; junction bases not matched to a gene: 11. The CDR3 consists of 16 residues. The V gene's germline CDR1 is DFQATT and CDR2 SNEGSKA (reference sequence). The CDR3 DNA reads TGCAGTGCTAGGCCATTTGGGACAGGGTCCGAAGAGACCCAGTACTTC. It is translated as CSARPFGTGSEETQYF.

This clonotype is labeled as medium-sized. Because the library targeted alpha chains, this beta chain is an off-target read whose size means little. The rearrangement uses TRBV7-8 and TRBJ2-7; D may match TRBD1 or TRBD2 (5 bases each). From germline, CDR1 is SGHVS and CDR2 FQNEAQ. The CDR3 runs 15 residues. Trimming pared 5 bases from V and 4 bases from J, leaving 18 bases between. CDR3 nucleotides: TGTGCCAGCAGCGAGGACCCGGGACGGCTTTACGAGCAGTACTTC. Amino acid sequence: CASSEDPGRLYEQYF.

By sample fraction, this clonotype is medium-sized. The library was prepared for alpha chains; this beta chain is a stray read, so its frequency means little. The chain links TRBV7-2 to TRBJ2-1, with D perhaps matching TRBD1 (6 bases). The V and J ends lost 1 base and 13 bases respectively, with 14 bases between them. Germline V CDR1 and CDR2: SGHTA, FQGNSA. The CDR3 consists of 13 residues. CDR3 amino acids: CASSLGDTRGQFF. The CDR3 DNA reads TGTGCCAGCAGCTTAGGGGACACAAGGGGACAGTTCTTC.

This clonotype qualifies as large (0.1 to 1%). This beta chain is an off-target read within a library intended for alpha chains, so its frequency means little. The chain combines TRBV6-2 or TRBV6-3 with TRBJ2-1; 11 nucleotides match TRBD1. Trimming removed 7 bases from V and 4 bases from J; junction bases left unmatched: 9. Germline V gene data show CDR1 as MNHEY and CDR2 as SVGEGT. The CDR3 contains 16 residues. The CDR3 region has the DNA TGTGCCAGCACCCACACGAGGGACAGGGGGTACAATGAGCAGTTCTTC. It translates to CASTHTRDRGYNEQFF.

A few counts support this clonotype. The library was prepared for alpha chains; this beta chain is a stray read, so its frequency means little. V is TRBV5-6 and J is TRBJ2-1; D call uncertain. This CDR3 has 13 residues. Germline CDR1 is SGHDT and CDR2 is YYEEEE. Between the trimmed V and J ends, which lost 1 base and 10 bases, there was a span of 12 bases. The CDR3 DNA is TGTGCCAGCAGCTTGTGGGCTGGGGAAGAGCAGTTCTTC. As protein: CASSLWAGEEQFF.

By share, this clonotype ranks as medium-sized (0.01 to 0.1%). A read error may account for a junction end that differs from germline. This beta chain is a stray read from a library made for alpha chains; its abundance is not meaningful. V usage is TRBV7-7 and J usage is TRBJ2-7; D possibly corresponds to TRBD1 (5 bases). The CDR3 is 12 amino acids. CDR1 is SSHAT and CDR2 is FNYEAQ in the germline V gene (reference sequence). The CDR3, as DNA: TGTGCTAGCAGCGTTCAGGGTTACGAGCAGTACTTC. Protein sequence: CASSVQGYEQYF.

This clonotype ranks as medium-sized. Within a library made for alpha chains, this beta chain is off target, and its count is uninformative. V is TRBV7-2 and J is TRBJ2-6; D is unclear. V was cut by 4 bases and J by 2 bases, with 9 bases left in between. CDR1 is SGHTA, CDR2 FQGNSA, per germline. This CDR3 is 15 amino acids long. Written as DNA, the CDR3 is TGTGCCAGCAGCTCCCGTGGAACTGGGGCCAACGTCCTGACTTTC. The encoded protein is CASSSRGTGANVLTF.

This clonotype counts as medium-sized. For a library built for alpha chains, this beta chain is a stray read; little rests on its size. The rearrangement joins TRBV5-1 to TRBJ2-1; D might be TRBD2 (5 bases). Germline V gene sequence: CDR1 SGHRS, CDR2 YFSETQ. The germline V and J ends were trimmed by 7 bases and 4 bases, with 12 bases remaining between them. This CDR3 region has 13 residues. This CDR3 is CASGLDGYNEQFF. In DNA form, the CDR3 reads TGCGCCAGCGGACTCGACGGGTACAATGAGCAGTTCTTC. The variable domain in full, completed from reference TRBV5-1 and TRBJ2-1, reads KAGVTQTPRYLIKTRGQQVTLSCSPISGHRSVSWYQQTPGQGLQFLFEYFSETQRNKGNFPGRFSGRQFSNSRSEMNVSTLELGDSALYLCASGLDGYNEQFFGPGTRLTVL.

Within the sample, this clonotype is medium-sized. This beta chain appears as a stray read in a library generated for alpha chains; its size is not informative. This chain uses TRBV6-5 with TRBJ2-1; 8 nucleotides agree with TRBD2. This CDR3 spans 13 amino acids. Per the germline V gene, CDR1 is MNHEY and CDR2 is SVGAGI. V was clipped by 5 bases and J by 8 bases; unmatched bases: 5. CDR3 DNA sequence: TGTGCCAGCAGTCGAACTAGCGGTGATGAGCAGTTCTTC. The encoded protein is CASSRTSGDEQFF.

In its sample, this clonotype ranks as medium-sized. This beta chain lies outside the target of a library built for alpha chains; its clone size means little. This chain uses TRBV12-3 or TRBV12-4 with TRBJ1-6; tentative D call: TRBD1 (5 bases). CDR3 size: 15 residues. V was trimmed by 3 bases and J by 5 bases, leaving 11 bases between them. CDR3: CASSFGGADNSPLHF. CDR3 coding DNA: TGTGCCAGCAGTTTTGGAGGGGCAGATAATTCACCCCTCCACTTT.

This clonotype is medium-sized in the sample. Little can be read into the size of this beta chain, an off-target read in a library designed for alpha chains. V is TRBV27 and J is TRBJ2-2, with TRBD1 identical over 7 bases. V lost 3 bases, J lost 1 base, and 5 bases stayed unmatched. CDR1 MNHEY and CDR2 SMNVEV come from the germline V gene (reference sequence). This CDR3 spans 16 amino acids. CDR3: CASSLSGQLNTGELFF. In DNA form, the CDR3 reads TGTGCCAGCAGTTTGTCGGGACAGCTGAACACCGGGGAGCTGTTTTTT.

Worth noting for this clonotype: The library was prepared for alpha chains; this beta chain is a stray read, so its frequency means little. V usage is TRBV9 and J usage is TRBJ2-5; D uncertain. The CDR3 sequence is 15 residues long. V was trimmed by 0 bases and J by 2 bases, leaving 11 bases between them. Germline-derived CDR1 and CDR2 are SGDLS and YYNGEE. CDR3 region: CASSVDGLRQETQYF. CDR3 bases: TGTGCCAGCAGCGTAGACGGGTTAAGGCAAGAGACCCAGTACTTC.

This clonotype has ten or more counts. As an off-target read in a library built for alpha chains, this beta chain has a frequency of little significance. The chain has TRBV7-2 and TRBJ2-3; TRBD2 matches at 14 bases. Germline loops: CDR1 SGHTA, CDR2 FQGNSA. With 3 bases clipped from V and 13 bases from J, the junction kept 6 bases outside the gene matches. This CDR3 has 14 amino acids. For the CDR3, the DNA is TGTGCCAGCAGCTTCTGGTGGACTAGCGGGAGGAAGTATTTT. Amino acid sequence: CASSFWWTSGRKYF.

By frequency in the sample, this clonotype is medium-sized. This beta chain is an unintended read in a library built for alpha chains; its size means little. The chain joins TRBV5-1 to TRBJ1-2, with 8 bases that match TRBD1. The germline CDR1 and CDR2 sequences are SGHRS and YFSETQ. CDR3 length: 13 amino acids. J gave up 6 bases and V 3 bases, and 4 bases lay outside the gene matches. CDR3 in DNA: TGCGCCAGCAGCTGGACAGGGTTGGATGGCTACACCTTC. Residues: CASSWTGLDGYTF. Filled out from reference TRBV5-1 and TRBJ1-2, the complete variable domain reads KAGVTQTPRYLIKTRGQQVTLSCSPISGHRSVSWYQQTPGQGLQFLFEYFSETQRNKGNFPGRFSGRQFSNSRSEMNVSTLELGDSALYLCASSWTGLDGYTFGSGTRLTVV.

By its share, this clonotype is medium-sized (0.01 to 0.1%). Since it is a stray read in a library aimed at alpha chains, this beta chain has a size that is not meaningful. The CDR3 coding sequence is TGCAGCGTTACCGGACAGGGAATACCCGGGGAGCTGTTTTTT. It codes for CSVTGQGIPGELFF. The chain uses TRBV29-1 and TRBJ2-2; TRBD1 matches at 8 bases. This CDR3 contains 14 residues. V lost 5 bases, J lost 6 bases, and 8 bases stayed unmatched. CDR1 is SQVTM, CDR2 ANQGSEA, per germline.

By its share, this clonotype is medium-sized (0.01 to 0.1%). This beta chain lies outside the target of a library built for alpha chains; its clone size means little. The chain employs TRBV5-1 and TRBJ2-6; 10 bases fit TRBD1. The CDR3 is 18 amino acids. V trimming: 4 bases; J trimming: 3 bases; junction bases outside the gene matches: 10. Germline lookup yields CDR1 SGHRS and CDR2 YFSETQ. CDR3 in DNA: TGCGCCAGCAGCACGAGGGCGACAGGGGGCTATGGGGCCAACGTCCTGACTTTC. It translates to CASSTRATGGYGANVLTF.

This clonotype is judged medium-sized. Being off target in a library aimed at alpha chains, this beta chain has a size of little meaning. The gene calls are TRBV10-3 and TRBJ2-2, with 11 bases matching TRBD1. The germline V gene encodes CDR1 ENHRY and CDR2 SYGVKD. V dropped 6 bases and J dropped 5; count of bases not matched to a gene: 2. This CDR3 is 14 amino acids long. The CDR3 region has the DNA TGTGCCATCAGAGGGACAGGGGGGACCGGGGAGCTGTTTTTT. This encodes CAIRGTGGTGELFF.

Notes on this clonotype: This beta chain is an off-target read within a library intended for alpha chains, so its frequency means little. The J gene is TRBJ1-2, the V gene TRBV30; D unclear. Germline V lookup: CDR1 GTSNPN, CDR2 SVGIG (reference sequence). V was cut by 2 bases and J by 3 bases, with 7 bases left in between. This CDR3 comprises 12 residues. Here the CDR3 reads CAWSPLDYGYTF. CDR3 sequence (DNA): TGTGCCTGGAGTCCCTTGGACTATGGCTACACCTTC.

This clonotype is labeled large. Found in a library prepared for alpha chains, this beta chain is an off-target read, and its abundance has little meaning. This chain joins TRBV29-1 and TRBJ2-3; tentatively, D is TRBD1 (6 bases). The CDR3 spans 14 residues. Germline V lookup: CDR1 SQVTM, CDR2 ANQGSEA. V lost 6 bases and J 2 bases, leaving 15 bases between the germline ends. The CDR3 here is CSVQGDMVTDTQYF. DNA for the CDR3: TGCAGCGTCCAAGGGGACATGGTCACAGATACGCAGTATTTT.

In its sample, this clonotype ranks as large. Being off target in a library aimed at alpha chains, this beta chain has a size of little meaning. The chain employs TRBV11-3 and TRBJ2-3; 8 bases are shared with TRBD2. J was trimmed by 3 bases and V by 5 bases; bases with no gene match: 4. CDR3 length: 14 amino acids. The germline gives CDR1 SGHNT, CDR2 YENEEA. CDR3 nucleotide sequence: TGTGCCAGCAGCCTCGGACTAGCAACAGATACGCAGTATTTT. Protein sequence: CASSLGLATDTQYF.

Remarks on this clonotype: Found in a library prepared for alpha chains, this beta chain is an off-target read, and its abundance has little meaning. The chain recombines TRBV11-2 with TRBJ2-3, with a possible D match to TRBD1 (5 bases). CDR3 size: 15 residues. Germline V gene data show CDR1 as SGHAT and CDR2 as FQNNGV. Trimming took off 5 bases at V and 0 bases at J, with 12 bases between the two ends. As DNA, the CDR3 is TGTGCCAGCAGCGCTGGACATCTTAGCACAGATACGCAGTATTTT. It encodes CASSAGHLSTDTQYF.

This clonotype was observed at least ten times. For a library built for alpha chains, this beta chain is a stray read; little rests on its size. Here the CDR3 reads CATIINPGQEGEQYF. In nucleotides, the CDR3 is TGTGCCACTATTATCAACCCCGGACAGGAGGGCGAGCAGTACTTC. The chain is built from TRBV2 and TRBJ2-7, with a weak D call TRBD1 (7 bases). V gave up 10 bases and J gave up 6 bases, with 25 bases separating them. CDR3 length: 15 amino acids. The germline V gene encodes CDR1 SNHLY and CDR2 FYNNEI.

Only a few counts were recorded for this clonotype. Since the library was made to target alpha chains, this beta chain is a stray read and its abundance is not meaningful. The rearrangement links TRBV12-3 or TRBV12-4 to TRBJ2-1; 7 bases fit TRBD1. V was clipped by 3 bases and J by 7 bases; unmatched bases: 3. The CDR3 runs to 13 residues. CDR3 sequence: CASSFLQGNEQFF. For the CDR3, the DNA is TGTGCCAGCAGTTTCTTACAGGGGAATGAGCAGTTCTTC.